Presented here are 32 T cell receptor beta chains from one specimen sequenced in a study of T-cell memory formation after mild COVID-19. MiXCR, run by TCRdb on the 5' RACE reads, gives a single entry per CDR3 protein. The sample lists around 300,000 distinct CDR3 sequences; roughly 18% were seen once. Sequenced sample: PBMCs or a T cell subset sorted from them (not recorded which). These receptor sequences come from a young man who had mild COVID-19 (a few samples of this study predate the infection). Cell type and time point are not known.

This clonotype has just a few counts. The rearrangement joins TRBV3-1 to TRBJ1-6, with TRBD1 matching over 9 bases. CDR1 and CDR2 (germline): LGHDT, YNNKEL (reference sequence). This CDR3 contains 14 residues. J was trimmed by 10 bases and V by 1 base; bases with no gene match: 2. The CDR3 here is CASSQGTGESPLHF. CDR3 in DNA: TGTGCCAGCAGCCAAGGGACAGGGGAATCACCCCTCCACTTT.

This clonotype was found a few times. The gene calls are TRBV6-1 and TRBJ2-7, with 8 bases that match TRBD1. Germline V CDR1 and CDR2: MNHNS, SASEGT. The CDR3 is 13 residues long. The CDR3 DNA sequence: TGTGGCATCCGGACAGGGACACTCGACGAGCAGTACTTC. Its protein is CGIRTGTLDEQYF.

V is TRBV21-1 and J is TRBJ2-7. TRBV21-1 is noted as a pseudogene. The CDR3 has 12 residues. The CDR3, as DNA: TGTGCCAGCAGGACCTGGATGGCGGTTCTATACGTC. Encoded protein: CASRTWMAVLYV.

The chain couples TRBV28 to TRBJ1-5; a possible D gene is TRBD1 (5 bases). V was trimmed by 7 bases and J by 6 bases, leaving 16 bases between them. This CDR3 spans 14 amino acids. CDR1 MDHEN and CDR2 SYDVKM come from the germline V gene. The DNA of the CDR3 is TGTGCCAGCACTTCGCACGGGACCGGTCAGCCCCAGCATTTT. Translation: CASTSHGTGQPQHF.

Only a few counts were recorded for this clonotype. V gene TRBV7-2 combines with J gene TRBJ2-3, with 15 bases aligning to TRBD2. The CDR3 sequence is 18 residues long. Losses at the gene ends were 4 bases for V and 2 bases for J; bases not matched to a gene: 7. Germline V CDR1 and CDR2: SGHTA, FQGNSA. This CDR3 is CASSSTGLAGGPTDTQYF. The CDR3 DNA reads TGTGCCAGCAGCTCAACGGGACTAGCGGGGGGACCCACAGATACGCAGTATTTT. Full variable domain (missing parts from reference TRBV7-2 and TRBJ2-3): GAGVSQSPSNKVTEKGKDVELRCDPISGHTALYWYRQSLGQGLEFLIYFQGNSAPDKSGLPSDRFSAERTGGSVSTLTIQRTQQEDSAVYLCASSSTGLAGGPTDTQYFGPGTRLTVL.

The chain carries TRBV29-1 and TRBJ2-4, with D tentatively TRBD1 or TRBD2 (5 bases each). The CDR3 loop spans 13 amino acids. CDR1 is SQVTM and CDR2 is ANQGSEA in the germline V gene. Trimming left V 4 bases short and J 11 bases short, with 18 bases between. The CDR3 bases are TGCAGCGTTGGGGCTCCTCTACGGGGCGTTCAGTACTTC. Translating it yields CSVGAPLRGVQYF.

This clonotype was seen repeatedly, ten times or more. CDR3 bases: TGCGCCAGCAGCCCCATCGCGAGCTCCTACGAGCAGTACTTC. This gives the protein CASSPIASSYEQYF. The chain combines TRBV4-1 with TRBJ2-7; D remains ambiguous. The CDR3 has 14 amino acids. CDR1 and CDR2 (germline): MGHRA, YSYEKL. The V end was cut by 4 bases, the J end by 0 bases, with 10 bases between.

The chain couples TRBV6-6 to TRBJ1-6; D gene unclear. V lost 2 bases and J 7 bases, leaving 21 bases between the germline ends. Germline CDR1 reads MNHNY; CDR2 reads SVGAGI (reference sequence). The CDR3 consists of 18 residues. The CDR3 bases are TGTGCCAGCAGTTACCCGGAAGGACCCTTTGGGAGGAATTCACCCCTCCACTTT. It translates to CASSYPEGPFGRNSPLHF.

The chain carries TRBV11-3 and TRBJ2-3; a possible D gene is TRBD2 (5 bases). Trimming took off 5 bases at V and 4 bases at J, with 13 bases between the two ends. Germline-derived CDR1 and CDR2 are SGHNT and YENEEA. The CDR3 consists of 14 residues. The CDR3, as DNA: TGTGCCAGCAGCCTCTCGGCGGGCGCAGATACGCAGTATTTT. Encoded protein: CASSLSAGADTQYF.

The sample holds a few counts of this clonotype. The V and J genes are TRBV10-2 and TRBJ2-1, with a tentative D call TRBD2 (6 bases). In germline, CDR1 is WSHSY, CDR2 SAAADI. This CDR3 spans 12 amino acids. V was clipped by 7 bases and J by 6 bases, with 10 bases between them. The CDR3 reads CASNGGVNEQFF. The CDR3 DNA reads as TGCGCCAGCAACGGCGGGGTCAATGAGCAGTTCTTC.

J is TRBJ2-6 and V is TRBV4-2, with D unresolved. V was trimmed by 1 base and J by 4 bases, leaving 5 bases between them. Per germline, CDR1 LGHNA and CDR2 YNFKEQ. The CDR3 has 14 amino acids. The CDR3 DNA follows: TGTGCCAGCAGCCAAGTACTAGGGGCCAACGTCCTGACTTTC. This codes for CASSQVLGANVLTF.

This clonotype has more than one count but fewer than ten. The chain uses TRBV7-2 and TRBJ2-1; D is unclear. The CDR3 totals 11 residues. Germline lookup yields CDR1 SGHTA and CDR2 FQGNSA. Here the CDR3 reads CATRIVGEQFF. Written as DNA, the CDR3 is TGTGCTACCCGGATCGTCGGTGAGCAGTTCTTC.

This clonotype was seen a handful of times. The chain carries TRBV6-2 or TRBV6-3 and TRBJ2-5; 11 bases fit TRBD1. Germline V gene sequence: CDR1 MNHEY, CDR2 SVGEGT. Unmatched junction bases numbered 20, after V lost 4 bases and J lost 4 bases. CDR3 length equals 20 residues. The CDR3 DNA is TGTGCCAGCAGTTCCTACTCGCGGACAGGGGGCGCCACCGGTGGAGAGACCCAGTACTTC. Encoded protein: CASSSYSRTGGATGGETQYF.

This clonotype was recorded a few times. The rearrangement links TRBV5-1 to TRBJ2-1; D may be TRBD1 (6 bases). V was trimmed by 1 base and J by 4 bases, leaving 12 bases between them. The CDR3 runs 15 residues. Germline assignment: CDR1 SGHRS and CDR2 YFSETQ. The CDR3 loop reads CASSLQGTDYNEQFF. The CDR3 DNA is TGCGCCAGCAGCTTGCAGGGGACGGATTACAATGAGCAGTTCTTC.

This clonotype turned up a few times. The chain combines TRBV9 with TRBJ2-7; 7 bases are a match to TRBD2. Germline-derived CDR1 and CDR2 are SGDLS and YYNGEE. The CDR3 is 15 amino acids. J lost 4 bases, V lost 0 bases, and 7 bases had no gene match. The CDR3 DNA follows: TGTGCCAGCAGCGTAGAACCCAGCGGGGATTACGAGCAGTACTTC. It is translated as CASSVEPSGDYEQYF.

The chain is built from TRBV4-1 and TRBJ2-7; a weak D match, TRBD2 (6 bases). The CDR3 totals 13 residues. Germline V gene sequence: CDR1 MGHRA, CDR2 YSYEKL. V gave up 0 bases and J gave up 9 bases, with 12 bases separating them. CDR3 nucleotides: TGCGCCAGCAGCCAAGATCAGGGAGGTCGGCAGTACTTC. Translating it yields CASSQDQGGRQYF.

This clonotype was observed a handful of times. The chain carries TRBV18 and TRBJ2-2; no definite D call. This CDR3 contains 14 residues. CDR1 and CDR2 from the germline V gene are KGHSH and LQKENI. The ends were cut back, 2 bases at V and 3 bases at J, with 7 bases in the middle. This CDR3 is CASSPRQYTGELFF. CDR3 nucleotides: TGTGCCAGCTCACCAAGGCAGTACACCGGGGAGCTGTTTTTT. Using reference TRBV18 and TRBJ2-2 for the parts outside the CDR3, the full variable domain is NAGVMQNPRHLVRRRGQEARLRCSPMKGHSHVYWYRQLPEEGLKFMVYLQKENIIDESGMPKERFSAEFPKEGPSILRIQQVVRGDSAAYFCASSPRQYTGELFFGEGSRLTVL.

DNA of the CDR3: TGTGCCAGCAGCCTCAGGGTCGGAACCATATATTTT. This sequence encodes CASSLRVGTIYF. The gene calls are TRBV7-2 and TRBJ1-3, with D possibly matching TRBD1 (5 bases). Trimming cost V 5 bases and J 10 bases, with 12 bases left between them. The germline V gene encodes CDR1 SGHTA and CDR2 FQGNSA. The CDR3 consists of 12 residues.

This chain links TRBV12-3 or TRBV12-4 with TRBJ2-2; TRBD1 might be the D (6 bases). The CDR3 covers 17 residues. The V end lost 7 bases, the J end lost 1 base, and 19 bases lay between the germline ends. CDR3 nucleotides: TGTGCCAGCACTTCCCAGGGTCGGACAGAGAACACCGGGGAGCTGTTTTTT. Translated, it gives CASTSQGRTENTGELFF.

V is TRBV5-4 and J is TRBJ1-1, with 9 nucleotides matching TRBD1. CDR3 length: 13 amino acids. J lost 7 bases, V lost 4 bases, and 5 bases had no gene match. Germline loops: CDR1 SGHNT, CDR2 YYREEE (reference sequence). This CDR3 reads CASSRTGGNEAFF. CDR3 nucleotides: TGTGCCAGCAGCCGTACAGGGGGCAATGAAGCTTTCTTT.

J is TRBJ2-7 and V is TRBV14; 7 bases agree with TRBD1. This CDR3 comprises 15 residues. Trimming removed 4 bases from V and 4 bases from J; junction bases left unmatched: 10. CDR1 is SGHDN and CDR2 is FVKESK in the germline V gene. The CDR3 here is CASSRGSYRGYEQYF. In DNA form, the CDR3 reads TGTGCCAGCAGCCGCGGCAGCTACAGGGGTTACGAGCAGTACTTC.

This chain uses TRBV30 with TRBJ2-7; no firm D call. Trimming removed 0 bases from V and 6 bases from J, with 6 bases in between. CDR1 and CDR2 (germline): GTSNPN, SVGIG (reference sequence). The CDR3 covers 11 residues. The CDR3 protein is CAWSVAVEQYF. The CDR3 DNA reads as TGTGCCTGGAGTGTTGCGGTCGAGCAGTACTTC. Full variable domain (missing parts from reference TRBV30 and TRBJ2-7): SQTIHQWPATLVQPVGSPLSLECTVEGTSNPNLYWYRQAAGRGLQLLFYSVGIGQISSEVPQNLSASRPQDRQFILSSKKLLLSDSGFYLCAWSVAVEQYFGPGTRLTVT.

The chain recombines TRBV12-3 or TRBV12-4 with TRBJ1-2; TRBD1 matches at 7 bases. This CDR3 is built from 14 residues. After removal of 5 bases from V and 4 bases from J, the junction contained 7 bases not matched to a gene. As DNA, the CDR3 is TGTGCCAGCAGTCAACAGGGGTCTAGCTATGGCTACACCTTC. Translating it yields CASSQQGSSYGYTF.

This clonotype was detected many times. The CDR3 sequence is CASSGASGKETQYF. The CDR3 coding sequence is TGTGCCAGTAGCGGGGCGTCAGGGAAAGAGACCCAGTACTTC. The V and J genes are TRBV19 and TRBJ2-5; TRBD1 or TRBD2 may be the D gene (5 bases each). The CDR3 loop spans 14 amino acids. Trimming removed 6 bases from V and 3 bases from J, with 14 bases in between. The germline V gene has CDR1 LNHDA and CDR2 SQIVND (reference sequence).

In this sample, this clonotype turned up a few times. This rearrangement joins TRBV29-1 to TRBJ1-2; a possible D gene is TRBD1 (5 bases). CDR1 is SQVTM and CDR2 is ANQGSEA in the germline V gene. The V gene lost 0 bases and the J gene lost 8 bases, with 7 bases spanning the gap. The CDR3 runs 11 residues. The CDR3 DNA sequence: TGCAGCGTTGAAGAGGGGCGCGGCTACACCTTC. Translation gives CSVEEGRGYTF.

This clonotype has just a few counts. This CDR3 reads CASSFAHGYEQYF. CDR3 nucleotide sequence: TGTGCCAGCAGCTTCGCCCACGGTTACGAGCAGTACTTC. The J gene is TRBJ2-7, the V gene TRBV5-6; D gene unclear. V lost 2 bases and J 4 bases, leaving 10 bases between the germline ends. Per the germline V gene, CDR1 is SGHDT and CDR2 is YYEEEE. The CDR3 is 13 amino acids.

This clonotype was observed a handful of times. This rearrangement joins TRBV5-1 to TRBJ2-3; D uncertain. Germline V gene data show CDR1 as SGHRS and CDR2 as YFSETQ. V was cut by 5 bases and J by 3 bases, with 4 bases left in between. The CDR3 consists of 11 residues. CDR3 DNA: TGCGCCAGCAGGATTACAGATACGCAGTATTTT. It specifies CASRITDTQYF.

This clonotype was observed once. V gene TRBV7-3 combines with J gene TRBJ2-1, with TRBD2 matching 8 bases. Germline CDR1 is SGHTA and CDR2 is FQGTGA. The CDR3 runs 15 residues. J lost 8 bases, V lost 3 bases, and 9 bases had no gene match. The CDR3 reads CASSLNGGAGDEQFF. In DNA form, the CDR3 reads TGTGCCAGCAGCTTGAACGGGGGGGCCGGGGATGAGCAGTTCTTC.

A single count supports this clonotype. The chain recombines TRBV7-8 with TRBJ1-4; no clear D gene. Germline V CDR1 and CDR2: SGHVS, FQNEAQ. Trimming pared 0 bases from V and 8 bases from J, leaving 16 bases between. The CDR3 is made up of 16 amino acids. CDR3 bases: TGTGCCAGCAGCTTAGCCCGGACCGGCGGTTGGGAAAAACTGTTTTTT. This gives the protein CASSLARTGGWEKLFF.

This clonotype was recorded once. The CDR3 reads CSAWDLAYEQYF. In nucleotides, the CDR3 is TGCAGTGCCTGGGACCTCGCCTACGAGCAGTACTTC. The rearrangement joins TRBV20-1 to TRBJ2-7; D possibly uses TRBD1 or TRBD2 (5 bases each). Trimming left V 6 bases short and J 2 bases short, with 11 bases between. Germline V gene lookup returns CDR1 DFQATT and CDR2 SNEGSKA (reference sequence). The CDR3 is 12 amino acids.

This clonotype has a count of ten or more. The chain links TRBV12-3 or TRBV12-4 to TRBJ1-5, with D unresolved. CDR3 size: 15 residues. V gave up 2 bases and J gave up 2 bases, with 10 bases separating them. The CDR3 reads CASSLSGVGNQPQHF. DNA for the CDR3: TGTGCCAGCAGTTTATCTGGGGTTGGCAATCAGCCCCAGCATTTT.

This clonotype was counted a few times. DNA for the CDR3: TGTGCCAGCAGTACCTCGGGGACGGACAATGAGCAGTTCTTC. It encodes CASSTSGTDNEQFF. V and J are TRBV12-3 or TRBV12-4 and TRBJ2-1, with D perhaps TRBD1 or TRBD2 (5 bases each). The germline V and J ends were trimmed by 5 bases and 5 bases, with 13 bases remaining between them. The CDR3 consists of 14 residues.